This T cell receptor (beta chain) was sequenced in a study of OX40 agonist ivuxolimab in advanced cancers. The protocol was immunoSEQ multiplex PCR, while the TCRdb copy is restricted to in-frame clones and leaves out a portion. The sample includes 75,000 to 100,000 clones, 87% of them seen just once. CDR1 MNHEY and CDR2 SVGAGI come from the germline V gene. The CDR3 has 15 residues. The trim removed 6 bases at V and 4 bases at J, leaving 10 bases unmatched. The sample in question was CD4+ or CD8+ T cells sorted from blood, obtained in a trial of the OX40 agonist ivuxolimab. The sequence was obtained from an adult with an advanced solid tumor such as melanoma, head and neck, liver or kidney cancer. This chain links TRBV6-5 with TRBJ1-1; TRBD1 aligns across 8 bases. The CDR3, as DNA: TGTGCCAGCAGGGAGGACAGGGTTGGAGGCACTGAAGCTTTCTTT. Its protein is CASREDRVGGTEAFF.